The rows below give T cell receptor beta chains drawn from one sample of a study of blood T cell repertoires in COVID-19. The data were produced by immunoSEQ multiplex PCR, yet TCRdb's version contains in-frame clones alone and is incomplete. This table holds roughly 140,000 clones, 88% found once. The specimen was PBMCs or T cells enriched from blood (not recorded which). Source of these receptors: a woman in her thirties with acute COVID-19. Both conserved end residues are part of each CDR3. The D gene is left open where the match is weak. A row's size may be missing; if present it is once, few, many or a size class.

d_gene,abundance,j_gene,v_gene,CDR3aa,CDR3nt
-,once,TRBJ1-5,TRBV2,CASSDVAGTQPQHF,TGTGCCAGCAGTGACGTGGCAGGCACTCAGCCCCAGCATTTT
TRBD1,-,TRBJ2-6,TRBV19,CASSVDRLTSGANVLTF,TGTGCCAGTAGTGTGGACAGGCTCACCTCTGGGGCCAACGTCCTGACTTTC
-,-,TRBJ2-5,TRBV7-8,CASSLTGTSLLETQYF,TGTGCCAGCAGCTTAACCGGGACATCACTGTTAGAGACCCAGTACTTC
-,-,TRBJ2-1,TRBV28,CASSLRRNNEQFF,TGTGCCAGCAGTTTGCGGAGAAACAATGAGCAGTTCTTC
TRBD1,-,TRBJ1-4,TRBV24-1,CATSDSGTGDEKLFF,TGTGCCACCAGTGACTCCGGGACAGGGGATGAAAAACTGTTTTTT
-,-,TRBJ2-4,TRBV9,CASSAPQGMEAKNIQYF,TGTGCCAGCAGCGCGCCTCAGGGAATGGAGGCCAAAAACATTCAGTACTTC
-,-,TRBJ1-5,TRBV2,CASRPASDNQPQHF,TGTGCCAGCAGGCCAGCGAGCGACAATCAGCCCCAGCATTTT
TRBD2,-,TRBJ2-3,TRBV28,CARYLERGDTDTQYF,TGTGCCAGATATCTTGAGCGGGGAGACACAGATACGCAGTATTTT
TRBD1,-,TRBJ2-5,TRBV7-2,CASSFFGTGQETQYF,TGTGCCAGCAGCTTTTTTGGGACAGGGCAAGAGACCCAGTACTTC
-,-,TRBJ1-4,TRBV3-1/TRBV3-2,CASSGGGATNEKLFF,TGTGCCAGCAGCGGGGGAGGTGCAACTAATGAAAAACTGTTTTTT
-,-,TRBJ1-1,TRBV28,CASSLFTGRAFF,TGTGCCAGCAGTTTATTCACAGGTCGGGCTTTCTTT
TRBD2,-,TRBJ2-1,TRBV3-1/TRBV3-2,CASSQRGGGSGSSHEQFF,TGTGCCAGCAGCCAAAGAGGGGGAGGTAGCGGGAGTTCCCATGAGCAGTTCTTC
-,-,TRBJ1-2,TRBV15,CATDPSLRNYGYTF,TGTGCCACCGACCCTTCTTTGAGGAACTATGGCTACACCTTC
-,once,TRBJ1-3,TRBV30,CAWSVTVSGNTIYF,TGTGCCTGGAGTGTAACGGTTTCTGGAAACACCATATATTTT
TRBD1,-,TRBJ1-5,TRBV18,CASSQGQAGQPQHF,TGTGCCAGCTCACAGGGACAGGCAGGGCAGCCCCAGCATTTT
TRBD1,-,TRBJ1-1,TRBV11-3,CASSLGTGGPSGAFF,TGTGCCAGCAGCTTAGGGACAGGGGGCCCCTCAGGCGCTTTCTTT
-,-,TRBJ1-1,TRBV28,CASSTPSGTEAFF,TGTGCCAGCAGTACGCCCTCGGGCACTGAAGCTTTCTTT
TRBD2,-,TRBJ2-3,TRBV5-1,CASSPGLAHTDTQYF,TGCGCCAGCAGCCCCGGACTAGCGCATACAGATACGCAGTATTTT
TRBD1,-,TRBJ1-4,TRBV10-2,CASKALTGTGVGDEKLFF,TGCGCCAGCAAAGCTTTGACCGGGACAGGGGTGGGGGATGAAAAACTGTTTTTT
TRBD1,once,TRBJ2-1,TRBV19,CASSTGGGLVNEQFF,TGTGCCAGTAGTACAGGGGGCGGTTTAGTCAATGAGCAGTTCTTC